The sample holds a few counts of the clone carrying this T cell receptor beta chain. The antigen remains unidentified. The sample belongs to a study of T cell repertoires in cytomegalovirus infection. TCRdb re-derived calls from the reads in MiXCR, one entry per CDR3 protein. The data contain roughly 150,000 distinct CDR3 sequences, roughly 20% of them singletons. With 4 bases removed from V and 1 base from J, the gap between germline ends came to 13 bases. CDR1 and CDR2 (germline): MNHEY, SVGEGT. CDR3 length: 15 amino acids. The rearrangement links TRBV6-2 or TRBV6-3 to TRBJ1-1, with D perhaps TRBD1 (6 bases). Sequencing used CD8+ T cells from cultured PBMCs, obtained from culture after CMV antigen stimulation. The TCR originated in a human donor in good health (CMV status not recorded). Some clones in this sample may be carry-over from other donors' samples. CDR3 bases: TGTGCCAGCAGTTCTGGGGGCAGTGAGAACACTGAAGCTTTCTTT. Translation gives CASSSGGSENTEAFF.